The TCR beta chain under discussion was sequenced for a study of shared clonotypes between healthy human individuals. Worth noting for this clone: What it binds is unknown.

Profiled with immunoSEQ multiplex PCR; TCRdb holds only in-frame clones, not every one. This sample has some 2.3 million clones, with over 85% found just once. Study-wide results and limits: Estimated richness was generally greater in naive than memory subsets.

The CDR3 spans 12 residues. Germline CDR1 and CDR2: GTSNPN and SVGIG (reference sequence). V was pared by 4 bases and J by 5 bases, with 4 bases of the junction left unmatched. The gene calls are TRBV30 and TRBJ2-7; 8 nucleotides match TRBD1. The specimen sequenced was naive CD4+ T cells from PBMCs. Subset indicated: CD45RA+ positively selected. The origin of this receptor is a man aged 18 to 30 in good health. Some clones in this sample may be carry-over from other donors' samples. The DNA for the CDR3 is TGTGCCTGGACAGGGGGCGCGAACGAGCAGTACTTC. Encoded protein: CAWTGGANEQYF. Combining the CDR3 with reference TRBV30 and TRBJ2-7 gives the whole variable domain SQTIHQWPATLVQPVGSPLSLECTVEGTSNPNLYWYRQAAGRGLQLLFYSVGIGQISSEVPQNLSASRPQDRQFILSSKKLLLSDSGFYLCAWTGGANEQYFGPGTRLTVT.